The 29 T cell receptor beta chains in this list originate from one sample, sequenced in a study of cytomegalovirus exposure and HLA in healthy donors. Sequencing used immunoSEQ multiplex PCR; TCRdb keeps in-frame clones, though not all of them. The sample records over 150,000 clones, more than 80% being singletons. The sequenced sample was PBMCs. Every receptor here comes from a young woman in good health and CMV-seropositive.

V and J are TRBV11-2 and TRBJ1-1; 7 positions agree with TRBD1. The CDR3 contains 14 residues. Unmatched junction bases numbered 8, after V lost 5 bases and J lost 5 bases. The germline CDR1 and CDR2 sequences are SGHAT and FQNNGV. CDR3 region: CASSLSTGVTEAFF. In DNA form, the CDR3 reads TGTGCCAGCAGCCTATCTACAGGGGTGACTGAAGCTTTCTTT.

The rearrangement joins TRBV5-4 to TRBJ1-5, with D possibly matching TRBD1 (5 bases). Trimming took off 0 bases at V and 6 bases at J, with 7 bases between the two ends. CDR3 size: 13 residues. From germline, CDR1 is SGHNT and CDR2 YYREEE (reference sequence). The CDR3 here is CASSLGQGQPQHF. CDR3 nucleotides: TGTGCCAGCAGCTTGGGGCAGGGTCAGCCCCAGCATTTT.

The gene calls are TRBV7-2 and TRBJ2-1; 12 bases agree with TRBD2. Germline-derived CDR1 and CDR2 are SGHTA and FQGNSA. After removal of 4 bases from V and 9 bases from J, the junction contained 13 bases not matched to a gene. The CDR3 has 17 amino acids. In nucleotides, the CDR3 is TGTGCCAGCAGCTCCCGTCAATCTAGCGGGAGGGCCGTTGAGCAGTTCTTC. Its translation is CASSSRQSSGRAVEQFF.

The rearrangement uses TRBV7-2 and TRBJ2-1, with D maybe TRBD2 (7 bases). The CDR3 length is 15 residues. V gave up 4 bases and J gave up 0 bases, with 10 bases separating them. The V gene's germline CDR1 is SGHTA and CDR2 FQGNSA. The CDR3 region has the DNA TGTGCCAGCAGCTACCGGGGGGCCTCCTACAATGAGCAGTTCTTC. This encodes CASSYRGASYNEQFF.

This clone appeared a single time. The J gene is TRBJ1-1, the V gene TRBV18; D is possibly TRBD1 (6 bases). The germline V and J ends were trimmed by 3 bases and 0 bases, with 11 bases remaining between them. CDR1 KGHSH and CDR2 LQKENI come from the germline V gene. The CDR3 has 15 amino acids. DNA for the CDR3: TGTGCCAGCTCACCTTTGACAGGAATGAACACTGAAGCTTTCTTT. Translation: CASSPLTGMNTEAFF.

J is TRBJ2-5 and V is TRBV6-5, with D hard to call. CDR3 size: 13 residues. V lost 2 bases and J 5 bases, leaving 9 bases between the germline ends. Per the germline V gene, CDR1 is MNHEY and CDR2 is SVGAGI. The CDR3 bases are TGTGCCAGCAGTTACGGCGACGGGGAGACCCAGTACTTC. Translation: CASSYGDGETQYF.

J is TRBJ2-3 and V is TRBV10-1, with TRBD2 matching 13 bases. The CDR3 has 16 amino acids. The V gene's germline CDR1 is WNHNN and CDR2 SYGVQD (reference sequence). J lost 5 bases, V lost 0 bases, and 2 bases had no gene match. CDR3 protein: CASSESGLAGIDTQYF. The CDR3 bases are TGCGCCAGCAGTGAGTCGGGACTAGCGGGGATAGATACGCAGTATTTT.

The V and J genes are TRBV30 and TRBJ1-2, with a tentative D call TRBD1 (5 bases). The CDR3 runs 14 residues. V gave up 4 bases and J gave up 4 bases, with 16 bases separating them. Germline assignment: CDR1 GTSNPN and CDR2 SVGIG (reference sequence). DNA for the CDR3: TGTGCCTGGATTCCCACTGGGGGGATCTATGGCTACACCTTC. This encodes CAWIPTGGIYGYTF.

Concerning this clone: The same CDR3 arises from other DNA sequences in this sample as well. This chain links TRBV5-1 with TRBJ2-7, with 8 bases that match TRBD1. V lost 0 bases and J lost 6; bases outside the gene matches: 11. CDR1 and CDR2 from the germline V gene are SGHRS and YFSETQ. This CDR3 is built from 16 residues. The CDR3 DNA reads TGCGCCAGCAGCTTGGGATTAGGGACAGGAAGCGGCGAGCAGTACTTC. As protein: CASSLGLGTGSGEQYF.

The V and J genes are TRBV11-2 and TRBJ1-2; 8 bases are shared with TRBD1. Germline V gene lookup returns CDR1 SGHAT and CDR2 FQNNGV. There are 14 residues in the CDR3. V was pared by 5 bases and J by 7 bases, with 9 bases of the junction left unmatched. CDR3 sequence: CASSPRTGLGGYTF. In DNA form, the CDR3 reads TGTGCCAGCAGCCCAAGGACAGGGTTGGGTGGCTACACCTTC.

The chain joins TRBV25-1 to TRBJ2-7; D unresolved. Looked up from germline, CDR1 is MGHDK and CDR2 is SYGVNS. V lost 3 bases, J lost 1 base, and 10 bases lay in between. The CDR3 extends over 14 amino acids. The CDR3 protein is CASSEYVRSYEQYF. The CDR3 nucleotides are TGTGCCAGCAGTGAGTATGTCAGGTCCTACGAGCAGTACTTC.

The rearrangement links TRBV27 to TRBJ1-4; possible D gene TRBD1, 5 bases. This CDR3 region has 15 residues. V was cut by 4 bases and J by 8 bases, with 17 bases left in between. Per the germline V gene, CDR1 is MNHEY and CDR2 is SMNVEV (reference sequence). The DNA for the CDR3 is TGTGCCAGCAGTTCCCTCAGGGCCCACACCGAAAAACTGTTTTTT. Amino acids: CASSSLRAHTEKLFF.

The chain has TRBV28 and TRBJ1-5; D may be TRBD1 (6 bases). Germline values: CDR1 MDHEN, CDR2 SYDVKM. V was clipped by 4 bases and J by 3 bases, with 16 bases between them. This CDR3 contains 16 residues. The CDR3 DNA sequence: TGTGCCAGCAGTTCCCAATTGGACAGCGACAATCAGCCCCAGCATTTT. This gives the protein CASSSQLDSDNQPQHF.

CDR3 residues: CASSQDINRAVSNQPQHF. The CDR3 bases are TGCGCCAGCAGCCAAGATATAAACAGGGCAGTGAGCAATCAGCCCCAGCATTTT. The chain recombines TRBV4-1 with TRBJ1-5, with D possibly matching TRBD1 (6 bases). V was clipped by 0 bases and J by 1 base, with 16 bases between them. Germline loops: CDR1 MGHRA, CDR2 YSYEKL. This CDR3 region has 18 residues.

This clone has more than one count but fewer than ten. For the CDR3, the DNA is TGTGCCAGCAGCCCAGCGCAGTGGCTGACCGAAAAACTGTTTTTT. Its protein product is CASSPAQWLTEKLFF. The rearrangement links TRBV6-5 to TRBJ1-4; D gene unclear. Trimming pared 6 bases from V and 8 bases from J, leaving 19 bases between. The germline gives CDR1 MNHEY, CDR2 SVGAGI. This CDR3 is built from 15 residues.

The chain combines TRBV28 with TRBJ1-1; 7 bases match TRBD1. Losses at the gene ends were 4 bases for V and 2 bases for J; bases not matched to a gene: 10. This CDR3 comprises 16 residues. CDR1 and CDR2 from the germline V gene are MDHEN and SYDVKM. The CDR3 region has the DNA TGTGCCAGCAGTTCCCGACAGGGTCGAACCAACACTGAAGCTTTCTTT. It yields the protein CASSSRQGRTNTEAFF. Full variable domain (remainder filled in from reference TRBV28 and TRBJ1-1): DVKVTQSSRYLVKRTGEKVFLECVQDMDHENMFWYRQDPGLGLRLIYFSYDVKMKEKGDIPEGYSVSREKKERFSLILESASTNQTSMYLCASSSRQGRTNTEAFFGQGTRLTVV.

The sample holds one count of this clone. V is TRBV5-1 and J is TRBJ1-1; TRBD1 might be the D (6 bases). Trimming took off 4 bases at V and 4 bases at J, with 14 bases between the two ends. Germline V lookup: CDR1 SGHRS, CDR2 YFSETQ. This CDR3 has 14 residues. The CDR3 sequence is CASSHETGSTEAFF. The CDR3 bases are TGCGCCAGCAGCCACGAGACAGGATCCACTGAAGCTTTCTTT.

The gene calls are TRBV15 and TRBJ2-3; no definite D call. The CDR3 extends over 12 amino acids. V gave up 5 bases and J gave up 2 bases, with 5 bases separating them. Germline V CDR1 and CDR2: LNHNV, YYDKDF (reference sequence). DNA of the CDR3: TGTGCCACCAGCGCGTTCACAGATACGCAGTATTTT. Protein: CATSAFTDTQYF.

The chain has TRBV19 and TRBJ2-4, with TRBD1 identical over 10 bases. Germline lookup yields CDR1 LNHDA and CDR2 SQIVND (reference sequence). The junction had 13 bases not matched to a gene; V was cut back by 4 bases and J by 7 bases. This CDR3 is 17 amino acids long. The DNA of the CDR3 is TGTGCCAGTAGTACAGGGACAGGGGTTCCGATAAGTAACATTCAGTACTTC. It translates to CASSTGTGVPISNIQYF. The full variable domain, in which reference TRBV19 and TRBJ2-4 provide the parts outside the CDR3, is DGGITQSPKYLFRKEGQNVTLSCEQNLNHDAMYWYRQDPGQGLRLIYYSQIVNDFQKGDIAEGYSVSREKKESFPLTVTSAQKNPTAFYLCASSTGTGVPISNIQYFGAGTRLSVL.

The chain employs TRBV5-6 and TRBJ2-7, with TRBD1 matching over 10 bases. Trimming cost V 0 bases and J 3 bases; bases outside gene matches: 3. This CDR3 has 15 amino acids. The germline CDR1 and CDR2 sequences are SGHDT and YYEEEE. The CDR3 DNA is TGTGCCAGCAGCTTGGTGACAGGGGGCTTCTACGAGCAGTACTTC. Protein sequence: CASSLVTGGFYEQYF.

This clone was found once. The CDR3 sequence is CASSRLEGETQYF. CDR3 sequence (DNA): TGTGCCAGCAGTAGACTAGAAGGAGAGACCCAGTACTTC. This rearrangement joins TRBV2 to TRBJ2-5; TRBD2 might be the D (6 bases). V lost 5 bases to trimming and J lost 4 bases, with 11 bases between them. CDR3 size: 13 residues. CDR1 is SNHLY and CDR2 is FYNNEI in the germline V gene.

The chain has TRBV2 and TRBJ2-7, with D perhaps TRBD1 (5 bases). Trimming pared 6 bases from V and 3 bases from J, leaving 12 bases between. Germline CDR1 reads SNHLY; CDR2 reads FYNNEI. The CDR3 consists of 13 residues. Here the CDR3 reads CASSLTDGYEQYF. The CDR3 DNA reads TGTGCCAGCAGCCTGACAGATGGCTACGAGCAGTACTTC.

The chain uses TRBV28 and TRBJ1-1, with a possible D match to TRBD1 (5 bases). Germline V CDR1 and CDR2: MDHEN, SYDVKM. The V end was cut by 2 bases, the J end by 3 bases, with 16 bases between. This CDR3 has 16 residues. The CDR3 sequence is CASSLPGPGMYTEAFF. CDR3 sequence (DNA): TGTGCCAGCAGTTTACCGGGTCCAGGGATGTACACTGAAGCTTTCTTT.

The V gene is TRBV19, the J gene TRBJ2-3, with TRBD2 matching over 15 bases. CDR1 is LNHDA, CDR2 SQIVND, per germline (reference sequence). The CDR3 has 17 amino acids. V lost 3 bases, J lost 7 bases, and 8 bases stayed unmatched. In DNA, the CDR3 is TGTGCCAGTAGTATTTGGACTAGCGGGAGGGGCACGAATACGCAGTATTTT. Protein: CASSIWTSGRGTNTQYF.

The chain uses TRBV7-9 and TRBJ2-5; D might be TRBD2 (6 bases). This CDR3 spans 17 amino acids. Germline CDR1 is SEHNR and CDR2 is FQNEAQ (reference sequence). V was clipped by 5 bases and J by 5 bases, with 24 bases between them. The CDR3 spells CASSITPLSGETETQYF. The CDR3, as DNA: TGTGCCAGCAGCATAACCCCTTTGTCGGGGGAGACCGAGACCCAGTACTTC.

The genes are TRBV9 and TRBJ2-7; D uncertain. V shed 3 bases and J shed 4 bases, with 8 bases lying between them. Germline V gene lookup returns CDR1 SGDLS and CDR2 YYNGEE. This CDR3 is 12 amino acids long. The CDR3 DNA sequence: TGTGCCAGCAGCGGTTCCTCTTACGAGCAGTACTTC. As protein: CASSGSSYEQYF.

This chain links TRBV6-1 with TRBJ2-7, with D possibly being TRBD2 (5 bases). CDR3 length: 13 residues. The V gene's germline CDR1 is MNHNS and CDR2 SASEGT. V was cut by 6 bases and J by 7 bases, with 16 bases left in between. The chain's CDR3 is CASRETRTREQYF. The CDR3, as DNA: TGTGCCAGCAGGGAAACTAGAACGAGAGAGCAGTACTTC.

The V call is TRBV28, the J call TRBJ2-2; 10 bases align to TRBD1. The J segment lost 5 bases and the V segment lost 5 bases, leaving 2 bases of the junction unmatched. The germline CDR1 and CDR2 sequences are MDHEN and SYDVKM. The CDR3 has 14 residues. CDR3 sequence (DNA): TGTGCCAGCAGTCGACAGGGGGCGACCGGGGAGCTGTTTTTT. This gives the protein CASSRQGATGELFF.

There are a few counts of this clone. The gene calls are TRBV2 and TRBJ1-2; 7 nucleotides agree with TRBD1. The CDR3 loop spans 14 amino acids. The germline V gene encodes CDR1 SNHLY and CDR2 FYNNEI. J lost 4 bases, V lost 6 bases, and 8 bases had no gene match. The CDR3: CASRPNQGGYGYTF. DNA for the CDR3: TGTGCCAGCAGGCCTAATCAGGGGGGCTATGGCTACACCTTC.